This note documents a single T cell receptor (beta chain) sequence. The antigen is not known. After roughly 11 days in culture, the CD4+ T cells were isolated. As their vaccination, participants received two doses of either BNT162b2 or mRNA-1273. The data derive from a study of vaccination effects on CD4 cells after COVID-19. Study in general: Every well housed two million PBMC, which grew in culture alongside 10 IU/ml IL-2 and 10 ug/ml peptides.

This CDR3 contains 13 residues. Germline V gene data show CDR1 as WNHNN and CDR2 as SYGVQD (reference sequence). The V end was cut by 3 bases, the J end by 2 bases, with 5 bases between. Produced via immunoSEQ multiplex PCR; TCRdb's table is partial and in-frame only. The sample has around 50,000 clones; 55% to 75% are singletons. This sequence was found in a human donor who received a COVID-19 vaccine. The sequencing used CD4+ T cells from PBMCs cultured without peptide, collected after COVID-19 vaccination. The chain couples TRBV10-1 to TRBJ1-3; D is uncertain. The chain's CDR3 is CASSDNTGNTIYF. CDR3 nucleotide sequence: TGCGCCAGCAGTGATAACACTGGAAACACCATATATTTT.